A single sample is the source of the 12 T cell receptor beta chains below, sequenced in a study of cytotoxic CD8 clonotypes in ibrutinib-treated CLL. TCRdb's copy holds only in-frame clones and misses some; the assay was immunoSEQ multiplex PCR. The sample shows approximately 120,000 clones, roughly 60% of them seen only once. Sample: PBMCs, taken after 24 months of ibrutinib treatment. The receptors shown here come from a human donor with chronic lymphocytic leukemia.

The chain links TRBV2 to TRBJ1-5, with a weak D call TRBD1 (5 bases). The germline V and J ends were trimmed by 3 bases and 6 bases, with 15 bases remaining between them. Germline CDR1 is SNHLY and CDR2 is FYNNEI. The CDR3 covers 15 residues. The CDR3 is CASSDLSGAGQPQHF. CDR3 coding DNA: TGTGCCAGCAGTGATCTTAGTGGGGCGGGTCAGCCCCAGCATTTT.

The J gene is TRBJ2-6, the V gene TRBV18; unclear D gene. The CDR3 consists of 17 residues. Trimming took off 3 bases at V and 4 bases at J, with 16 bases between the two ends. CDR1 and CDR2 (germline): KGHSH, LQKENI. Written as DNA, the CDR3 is TGTGCCAGCTCACCGCCTTACCATCCTCCCGGGGCCAACGTCCTGACTTTC. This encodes CASSPPYHPPGANVLTF.

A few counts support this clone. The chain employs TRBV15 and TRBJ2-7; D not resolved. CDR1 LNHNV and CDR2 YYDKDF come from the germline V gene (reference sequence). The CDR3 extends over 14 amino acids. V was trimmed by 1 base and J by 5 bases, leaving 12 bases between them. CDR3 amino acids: CATSRVLGINEQYF. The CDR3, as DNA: TGTGCCACCAGCAGAGTTTTAGGGATCAACGAGCAGTACTTC.

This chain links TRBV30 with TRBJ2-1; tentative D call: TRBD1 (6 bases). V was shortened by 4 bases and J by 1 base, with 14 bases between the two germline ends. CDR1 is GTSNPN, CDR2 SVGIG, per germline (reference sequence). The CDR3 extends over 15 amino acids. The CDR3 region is CAWTQGSVSYNEQFF. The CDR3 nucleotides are TGTGCCTGGACCCAGGGGAGCGTGTCCTACAATGAGCAGTTCTTC.

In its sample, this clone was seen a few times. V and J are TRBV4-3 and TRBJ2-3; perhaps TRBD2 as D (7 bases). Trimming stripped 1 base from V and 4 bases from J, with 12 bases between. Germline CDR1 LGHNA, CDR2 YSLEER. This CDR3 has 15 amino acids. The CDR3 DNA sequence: TGCGCCAGCAGCCAAGGGCGGGGGCTCGCAGATACGCAGTATTTT. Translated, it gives CASSQGRGLADTQYF.

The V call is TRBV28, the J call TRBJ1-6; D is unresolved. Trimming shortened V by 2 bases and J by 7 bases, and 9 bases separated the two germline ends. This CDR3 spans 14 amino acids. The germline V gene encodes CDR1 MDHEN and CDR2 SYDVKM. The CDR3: CASSLDLTNSPLHF. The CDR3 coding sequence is TGTGCCAGCAGTTTAGATTTGACAAATTCACCCCTCCACTTT.

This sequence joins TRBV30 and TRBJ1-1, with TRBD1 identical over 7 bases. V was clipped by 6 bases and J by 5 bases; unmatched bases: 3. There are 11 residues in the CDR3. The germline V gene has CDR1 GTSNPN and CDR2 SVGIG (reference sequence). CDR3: CACQGETEAFF. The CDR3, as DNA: TGTGCCTGCCAGGGGGAGACTGAAGCTTTCTTT.

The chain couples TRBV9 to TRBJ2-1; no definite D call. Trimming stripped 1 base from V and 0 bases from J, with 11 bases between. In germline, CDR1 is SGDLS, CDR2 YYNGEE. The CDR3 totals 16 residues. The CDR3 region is CASSVSQLSSYNEQFF. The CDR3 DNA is TGTGCCAGCAGCGTATCCCAGCTGAGCTCCTACAATGAGCAGTTCTTC.

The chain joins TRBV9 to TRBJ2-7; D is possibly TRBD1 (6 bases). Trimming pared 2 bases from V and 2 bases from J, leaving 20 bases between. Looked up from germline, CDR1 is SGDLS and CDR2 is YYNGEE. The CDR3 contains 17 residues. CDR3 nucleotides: TGTGCCAGCAGCGTTGCCGAGACAGACAGGACCACCTACGAGCAGTACTTC. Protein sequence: CASSVAETDRTTYEQYF.

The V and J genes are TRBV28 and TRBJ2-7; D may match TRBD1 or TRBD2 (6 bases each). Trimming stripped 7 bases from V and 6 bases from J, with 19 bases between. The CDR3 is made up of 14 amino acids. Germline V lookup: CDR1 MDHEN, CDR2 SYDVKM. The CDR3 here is CASTLGGRYVEQYF. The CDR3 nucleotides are TGTGCCAGCACCCTGGGGGGCAGATACGTCGAGCAGTACTTC.

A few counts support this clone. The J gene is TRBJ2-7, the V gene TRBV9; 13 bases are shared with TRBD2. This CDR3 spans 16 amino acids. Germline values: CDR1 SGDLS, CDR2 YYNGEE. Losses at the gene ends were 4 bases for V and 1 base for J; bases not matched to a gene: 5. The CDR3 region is CASSRTSGGHSYEQYF. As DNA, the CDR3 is TGTGCCAGCAGCCGGACTAGCGGGGGCCATTCCTACGAGCAGTACTTC.

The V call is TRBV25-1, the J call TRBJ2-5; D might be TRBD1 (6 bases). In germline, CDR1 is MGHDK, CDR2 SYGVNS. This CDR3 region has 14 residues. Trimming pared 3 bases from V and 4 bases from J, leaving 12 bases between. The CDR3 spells CASSDRTEGETQYF. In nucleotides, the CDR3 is TGTGCCAGCAGTGATCGGACAGAAGGAGAGACCCAGTACTTC.